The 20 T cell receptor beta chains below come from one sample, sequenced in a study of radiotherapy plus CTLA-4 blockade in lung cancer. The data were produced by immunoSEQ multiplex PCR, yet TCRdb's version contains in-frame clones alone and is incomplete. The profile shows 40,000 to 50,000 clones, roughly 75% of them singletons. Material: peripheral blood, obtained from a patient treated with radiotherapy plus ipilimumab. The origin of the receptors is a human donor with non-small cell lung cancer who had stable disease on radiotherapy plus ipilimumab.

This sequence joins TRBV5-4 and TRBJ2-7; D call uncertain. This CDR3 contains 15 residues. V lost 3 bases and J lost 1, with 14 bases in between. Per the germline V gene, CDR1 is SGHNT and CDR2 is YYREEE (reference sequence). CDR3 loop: CASSSRSLPSYEQYF. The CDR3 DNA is TGTGCCAGCAGCTCACGGTCTCTTCCTTCCTACGAGCAGTACTTC.

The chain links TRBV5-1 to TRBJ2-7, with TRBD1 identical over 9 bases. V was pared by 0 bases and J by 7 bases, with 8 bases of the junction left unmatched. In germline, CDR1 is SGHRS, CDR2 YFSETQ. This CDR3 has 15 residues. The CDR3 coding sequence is TGCGCCAGCAGCTTGGTCTCACAGGGGGCGCGGGAGCAGTACTTC. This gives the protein CASSLVSQGAREQYF.

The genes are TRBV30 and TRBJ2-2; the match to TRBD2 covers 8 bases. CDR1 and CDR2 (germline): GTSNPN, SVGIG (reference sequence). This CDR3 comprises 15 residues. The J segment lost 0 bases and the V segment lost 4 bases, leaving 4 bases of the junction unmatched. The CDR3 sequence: CAWIKAGANTGELFF. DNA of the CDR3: TGTGCCTGGATTAAAGCGGGGGCGAACACCGGGGAGCTGTTTTTT. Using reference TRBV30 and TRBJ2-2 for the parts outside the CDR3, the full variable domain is SQTIHQWPATLVQPVGSPLSLECTVEGTSNPNLYWYRQAAGRGLQLLFYSVGIGQISSEVPQNLSASRPQDRQFILSSKKLLLSDSGFYLCAWIKAGANTGELFFGEGSRLTVL.

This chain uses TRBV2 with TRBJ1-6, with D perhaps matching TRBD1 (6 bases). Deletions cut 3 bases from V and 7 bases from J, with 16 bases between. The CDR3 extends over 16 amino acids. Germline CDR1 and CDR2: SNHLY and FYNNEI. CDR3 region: CASSEIMTGQNSPLHF. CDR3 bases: TGTGCCAGCAGTGAGATTATGACAGGCCAAAATTCACCCCTCCACTTT.

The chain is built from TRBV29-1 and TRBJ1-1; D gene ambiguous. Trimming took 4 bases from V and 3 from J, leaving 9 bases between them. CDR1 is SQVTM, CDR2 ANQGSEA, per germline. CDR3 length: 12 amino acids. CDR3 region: CSVARGDTEAFF. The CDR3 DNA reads TGCAGCGTTGCTCGGGGAGACACTGAAGCTTTCTTT.

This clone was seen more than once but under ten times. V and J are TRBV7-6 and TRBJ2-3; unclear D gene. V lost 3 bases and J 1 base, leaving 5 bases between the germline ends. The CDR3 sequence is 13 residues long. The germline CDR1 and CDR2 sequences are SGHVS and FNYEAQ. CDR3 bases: TGTGCCAGCAGCTTGTTCGGCACAGATACGCAGTATTTT. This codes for CASSLFGTDTQYF.

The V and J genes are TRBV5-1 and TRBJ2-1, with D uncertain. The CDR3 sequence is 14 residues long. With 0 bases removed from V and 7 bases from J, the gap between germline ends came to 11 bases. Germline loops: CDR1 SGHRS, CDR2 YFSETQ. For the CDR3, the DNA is TGCGCCAGCAGCTTGGCGGCAGGCTGGAATGAGCAGTTCTTC. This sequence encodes CASSLAAGWNEQFF.

This CDR3 reads CASSPVGTATTNYGYTF. CDR3 nucleotide sequence: TGTGCCAGCTCACCAGTGGGGACAGCGACCACTAACTATGGCTACACCTTC. This chain connects TRBV18 to TRBJ1-2; 7 positions match TRBD1. This CDR3 has 17 amino acids. V shed 2 bases, J shed 0 bases, and the junction held 9 bases outside the gene matches. Germline values: CDR1 KGHSH, CDR2 LQKENI.

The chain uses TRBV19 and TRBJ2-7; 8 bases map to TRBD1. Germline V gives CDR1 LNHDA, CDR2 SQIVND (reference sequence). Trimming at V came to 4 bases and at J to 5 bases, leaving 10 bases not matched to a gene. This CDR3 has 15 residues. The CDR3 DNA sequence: TGTGCCAGTAGTACGGGCAGGGGGCATGTCGACGAGCAGTACTTC. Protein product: CASSTGRGHVDEQYF. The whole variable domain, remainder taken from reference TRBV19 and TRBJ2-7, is DGGITQSPKYLFRKEGQNVTLSCEQNLNHDAMYWYRQDPGQGLRLIYYSQIVNDFQKGDIAEGYSVSREKKESFPLTVTSAQKNPTAFYLCASSTGRGHVDEQYFGPGTRLTVT.

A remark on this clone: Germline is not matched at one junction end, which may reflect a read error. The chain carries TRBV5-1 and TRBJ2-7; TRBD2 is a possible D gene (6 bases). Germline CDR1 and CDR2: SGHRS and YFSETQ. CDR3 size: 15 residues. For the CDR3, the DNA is TGCGCCAGCAGCTTGGGTCCGGGAGTGGGTTACGAGCAGTGCTTC. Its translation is CASSLGPGVGYEQCF. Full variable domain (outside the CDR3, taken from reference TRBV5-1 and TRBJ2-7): KAGVTQTPRYLIKTRGQQVTLSCSPISGHRSVSWYQQTPGQGLQFLFEYFSETQRNKGNFPGRFSGRQFSNSRSEMNVSTLELGDSALYLCASSLGPGVGYEQCFGPGTRLTVT.

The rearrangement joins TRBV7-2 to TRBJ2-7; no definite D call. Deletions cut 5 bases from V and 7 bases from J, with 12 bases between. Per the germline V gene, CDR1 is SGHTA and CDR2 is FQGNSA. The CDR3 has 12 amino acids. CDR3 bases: TGTGCCAGCAGCCCCACTCTGGAGGAGCAGTACTTC. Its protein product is CASSPTLEEQYF.

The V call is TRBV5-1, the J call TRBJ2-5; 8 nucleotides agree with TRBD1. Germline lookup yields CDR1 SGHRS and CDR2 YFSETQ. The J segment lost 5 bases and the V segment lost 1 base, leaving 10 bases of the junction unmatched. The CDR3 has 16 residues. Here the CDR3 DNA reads TGCGCCAGCAGCTTGCTACGGACAGGGATGGGCGAGACCCAGTACTTC. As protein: CASSLLRTGMGETQYF.

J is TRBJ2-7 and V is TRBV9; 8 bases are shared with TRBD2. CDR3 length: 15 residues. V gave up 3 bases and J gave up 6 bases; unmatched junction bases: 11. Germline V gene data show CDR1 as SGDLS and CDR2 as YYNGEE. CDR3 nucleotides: TGTGCCAGCAGCGGAGCGGGGGTCGCCCCACTCGAGCAGTACTTC. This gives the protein CASSGAGVAPLEQYF.

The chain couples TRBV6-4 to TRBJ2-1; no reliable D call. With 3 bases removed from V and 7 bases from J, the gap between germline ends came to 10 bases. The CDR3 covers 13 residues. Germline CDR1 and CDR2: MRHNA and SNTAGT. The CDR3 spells CASSDLRSNEQFF. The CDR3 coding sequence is TGTGCCAGCAGTGATCTCAGGTCGAATGAGCAGTTCTTC.

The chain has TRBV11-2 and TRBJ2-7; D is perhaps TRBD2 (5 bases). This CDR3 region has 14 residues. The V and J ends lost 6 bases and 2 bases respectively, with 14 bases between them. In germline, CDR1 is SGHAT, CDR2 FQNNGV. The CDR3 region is CASRLAPLTYEQYF. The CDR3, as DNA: TGTGCCAGCAGGCTAGCCCCGCTCACCTACGAGCAGTACTTC.

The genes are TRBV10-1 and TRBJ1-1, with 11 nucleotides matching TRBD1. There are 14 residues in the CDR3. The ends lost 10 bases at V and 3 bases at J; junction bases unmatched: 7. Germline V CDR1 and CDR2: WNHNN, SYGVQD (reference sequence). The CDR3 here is CATKSGQGDTEAFF. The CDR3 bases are TGCGCCACAAAATCGGGACAGGGGGACACTGAAGCTTTCTTT.

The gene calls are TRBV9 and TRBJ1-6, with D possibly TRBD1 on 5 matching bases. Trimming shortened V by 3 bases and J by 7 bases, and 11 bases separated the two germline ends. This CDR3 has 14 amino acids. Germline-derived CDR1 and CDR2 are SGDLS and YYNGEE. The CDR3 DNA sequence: TGTGCCAGCAGCGCGGGGGAGTGGAATTCACCCCTCCACTTT. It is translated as CASSAGEWNSPLHF.

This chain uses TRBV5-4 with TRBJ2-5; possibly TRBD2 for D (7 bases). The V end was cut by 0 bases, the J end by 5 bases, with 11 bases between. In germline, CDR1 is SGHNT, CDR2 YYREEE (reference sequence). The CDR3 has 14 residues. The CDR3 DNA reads TGTGCCAGCAGCTTGGGGGGGGGCGCGGAGACCCAGTACTTC. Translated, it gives CASSLGGGAETQYF.

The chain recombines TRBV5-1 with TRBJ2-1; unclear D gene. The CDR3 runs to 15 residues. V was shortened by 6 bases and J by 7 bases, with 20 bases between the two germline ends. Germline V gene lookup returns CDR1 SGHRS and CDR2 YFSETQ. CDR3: CASNLNGPANNEQFF. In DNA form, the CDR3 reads TGCGCCAGCAACCTCAATGGGCCCGCTAATAATGAGCAGTTCTTC.

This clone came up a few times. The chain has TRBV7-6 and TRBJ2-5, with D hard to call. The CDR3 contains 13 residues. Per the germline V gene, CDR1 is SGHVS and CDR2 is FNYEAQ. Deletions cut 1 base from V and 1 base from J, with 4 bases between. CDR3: CASSLGSQETQYF. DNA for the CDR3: TGTGCCAGCAGCTTAGGCAGCCAAGAGACCCAGTACTTC.